This TCR beta chain was retrieved from a study of blood T cell repertoires in COVID-19. Study at large: Researchers got acute and convalescent COVID-19 samples from the United States, Italy and Spain. PBMCs, B-cell-depleted T cells, or T cells provided the cDNA or gDNA that made up the material.

The CDR3 contains 12 residues. Germline V gene sequence: CDR1 MDHEN, CDR2 SYDVKM. The V and J ends lost 2 bases and 8 bases respectively, with 6 bases between them. Source study methods: Amplification of reference gene primers was used by the study to estimate nucleated cell counts. Libraries were prepared by immunoSEQ multiplex PCR; TCRdb keeps only in-frame clonotypes and omits some of them. The DNA gave D and trimming, while V, J and clone size come from that table. The data hold 150,000 to 200,000 clones, with 80% to 90% observed a single time. The specimen sequenced was peripheral blood. This chain connects TRBV28 to TRBJ1-4, with a weak D call TRBD1 (6 bases). This TCR came from a man in his sixties with acute or convalescent COVID-19. As DNA, the CDR3 is TGTGCCAGCAGTTTAGACAGGGAAAAACTGTTTTTT. It yields the protein CASSLDREKLFF.